This TCR beta chain is from a study of T cells after yellow fever vaccination. Study results and caveats: Boosting was followed by the reappearance of most primary-vaccination clones (around 96% CD4, about 88% CD8).

The V segment lost 7 bases and the J segment 3 bases; nucleotides outside the gene matches: 11. Germline assignment: CDR1 DFQATT and CDR2 SNEGSKA (reference sequence). CDR3 size: 15 residues. This clonotype was seen a handful of times. Its target is not known. One entry per CDR3 protein results from TCRdb running MiXCR on the 5' RACE reads. The profile shows fewer than 400,000 distinct CDR3 sequences, under 7.5% of them singletons. This TCR was recovered from a man aged 25 to 40 who received the YFV17D yellow fever vaccine. The rearrangement joins TRBV20-1 to TRBJ2-1; 8 bases are shared with TRBD1. Sequences were derived from PBMCs, sampled 5 days after the yellow fever booster vaccination. The CDR3 spells CSGTPGGGIYNEQFF. CDR3 DNA: TGCAGTGGCACCCCAGGGGGCGGGATCTACAATGAGCAGTTCTTC.